The T cell receptor (beta chain) under discussion was sequenced for a study of blood T cell repertoires in COVID-19. Background on the study: Sites across the United States, Italy and Spain contributed samples from acute and convalescent COVID-19. Sources were T cells, B-cell-depleted T cells, or PBMCs; the material itself was cDNA or gDNA.

This clone was picked up a small number of times. V dropped 6 bases and J dropped 2 bases, with 10 bases sitting between them. This CDR3 region has 13 residues. Germline CDR1 MNHEY, CDR2 SVGAGI. Profiled with immunoSEQ multiplex PCR; TCRdb holds only in-frame clones, not every one. The sample includes around 99,000 clones, around four fifths seen only once; the top ten take roughly 18%. The origin of this receptor is a woman aged 55-69 years with acute or convalescent COVID-19. This chain joins TRBV6-5 and TRBJ1-2, with D perhaps TRBD1 (6 bases). Sequences were obtained from peripheral blood. CDR3 protein: CASRITGNYGYTF. In nucleotides, the CDR3 is TGTGCCAGCAGGATTACAGGGAACTATGGCTACACCTTC.